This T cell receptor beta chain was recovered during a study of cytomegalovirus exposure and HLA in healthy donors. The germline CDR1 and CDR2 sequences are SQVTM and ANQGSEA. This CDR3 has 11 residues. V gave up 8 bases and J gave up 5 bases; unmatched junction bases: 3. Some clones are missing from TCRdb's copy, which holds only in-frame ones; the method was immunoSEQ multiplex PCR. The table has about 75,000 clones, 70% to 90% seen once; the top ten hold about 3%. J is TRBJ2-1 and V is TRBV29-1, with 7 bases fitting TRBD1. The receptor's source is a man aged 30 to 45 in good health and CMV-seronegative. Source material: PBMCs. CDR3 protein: CSMDRNNEQFF. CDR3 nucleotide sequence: TGCAGCATGGACAGGAACAATGAGCAGTTCTTC.